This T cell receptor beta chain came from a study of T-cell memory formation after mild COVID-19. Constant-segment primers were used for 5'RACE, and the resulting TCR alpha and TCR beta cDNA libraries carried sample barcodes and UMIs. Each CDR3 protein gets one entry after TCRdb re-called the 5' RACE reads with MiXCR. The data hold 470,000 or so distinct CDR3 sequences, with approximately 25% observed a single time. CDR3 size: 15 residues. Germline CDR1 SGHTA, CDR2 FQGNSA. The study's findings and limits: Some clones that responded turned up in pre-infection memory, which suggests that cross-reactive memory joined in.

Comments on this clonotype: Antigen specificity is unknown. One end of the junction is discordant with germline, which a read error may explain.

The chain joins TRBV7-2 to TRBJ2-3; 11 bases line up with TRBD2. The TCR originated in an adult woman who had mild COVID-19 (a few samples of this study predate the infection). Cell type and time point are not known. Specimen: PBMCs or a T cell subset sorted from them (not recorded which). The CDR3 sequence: CASTLAGGPGDTQYF. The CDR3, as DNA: TGTGCCAGCACCTTAGCGGGAGGGCCGGGGGATACGCAGTATTTT.